A selection of T cell receptor beta chains follows, all from one sample in a study of technical replicates of blood from a handful of donors. Here immunoSEQ multiplex PCR was the method, and the copy in TCRdb shows in-frame clones only, minus some. The table lists 50,000 to 70,000 clones, about nine tenths of them singletons, with 3.5% to 5% in the top ten. Sample: PBMCs. Source of these receptors: a human donor in good health. Some clones in this sample may be carry-over from other donors' samples. Each CDR3 is given with its conserved first and last residue.

cdr3_aa	v_call	j_call
CASSYPRTGKTYEQYF	TRBV28	TRBJ2-7
CASSQDSSGGNTGELFF	TRBV4-2	TRBJ2-2
CASSVAPGGNTEAFF	TRBV9	TRBJ1-1
CASSPGPGQATSGRNTGELFF	TRBV7-7	TRBJ2-2
CASSLGQGAYGYTF	TRBV4-3	TRBJ1-2
CASVRFRVPAGGQETQYF	TRBV7-8	TRBJ2-5
CASSGSGTEAFF	TRBV2	TRBJ1-1
CASNPDNYGYTF	TRBV19	TRBJ1-2
CAIGTGGVGYTF	TRBV10-3	TRBJ1-2
CARSSPWTRRIQETQYF	TRBV5-3	TRBJ2-5
CAWSGDRGGDNEQFF	TRBV30	TRBJ2-1
CASSGGQPYEQYF	TRBV6-1	TRBJ2-7
CASSFGSRAYNEQFF	TRBV11-2	TRBJ2-1
CASSLGGGNVQETQYF	TRBV7-6	TRBJ2-5
CASSTGTGAYQETQYF	TRBV5-8	TRBJ2-5
CASSLRSGSSDEQFF	TRBV7-3	TRBJ2-1
CASSPDSSSYNEQFF	TRBV7-3	TRBJ2-1
CASSPKPTGGGTEAFF	TRBV21-1	TRBJ1-1
CASSFATGNTYNEQFF	TRBV7-8	TRBJ2-1
CASRLAHSQPYNEQFF	TRBV12-2	TRBJ2-1